One sample yielded the 4 T cell receptor beta chains listed below, sequenced in a study of cytomegalovirus exposure and HLA in healthy donors. Primers included in the PCR were 60 Vbeta and 13 Jbeta primers. TCRdb keeps only in-frame clones here, not all; method: immunoSEQ multiplex PCR. The sample consists of some 100,000 clones, under 80% of them appearing once. What was sequenced was PBMCs. These receptors were taken from a woman aged 45-65 years in good health and CMV-seropositive.

This sequence joins TRBV15 and TRBJ1-6, with TRBD1 matching over 9 bases. V lost 10 bases to trimming and J lost 6 bases; unmatched junction nucleotides: 4. Germline V CDR1 and CDR2: LNHNV, YYDKDF (reference sequence). This CDR3 has 13 residues. The CDR3 bases are TGTGCCAGCGGACAGGGGATTAATTCACCCCTCCACTTT. Encoded protein: CASGQGINSPLHF.

The chain carries TRBV11-3 and TRBJ1-1, with D tentatively TRBD1 (6 bases). CDR3 length: 12 residues. Trimming left V 6 bases short and J 7 bases short, with 12 bases between. Germline V gives CDR1 SGHNT, CDR2 YENEEA. The CDR3 region has the DNA TGTGCCAGCAGTCCAGGGGATTTTGAAGCTTTCTTT. Translating it yields CASSPGDFEAFF.

The chain has TRBV7-3 and TRBJ1-1, with TRBD1 as a possible D gene (6 bases). Germline V lookup: CDR1 SGHTA, CDR2 FQGTGA. V lost 5 bases and J lost 5, with 18 bases in between. The CDR3 loop spans 15 amino acids. CDR3 in amino acids: CASSVNTGSGTEAFF. The CDR3 DNA reads as TGTGCCAGCAGCGTAAATACAGGGTCAGGGACTGAAGCTTTCTTT.

This rearrangement joins TRBV15 to TRBJ2-7; TRBD1 matches 10 bases. J gave up 4 bases and V 0 bases, and 6 bases lay outside the gene matches. The CDR3 runs to 16 residues. Germline loops: CDR1 LNHNV, CDR2 YYDKDF (reference sequence). The CDR3 nucleotides are TGTGCCACCAGCAGAGATTCGGGGGACAGGGGTTACGAGCAGTACTTC. Translation gives CATSRDSGDRGYEQYF.